This T cell receptor beta chain comes out of a study of early T cells in non-severe SARS-CoV-2 infection. Study summary: Chains stayed unpaired after sequencing of bulk RNA from unsorted whole blood. Study-wide results and caveats: CD4 and private specificities were missed by VDJdb matching, which favored anti-spike CD8 responses.

Germline-derived CDR1 and CDR2 are SGDLS and YYNGEE. The V end lost 0 bases, the J end lost 1 base, and 7 bases lay between the germline ends. The CDR3 has 14 residues. Individual cDNA molecules received unique molecular identifiers. TCRdb reprocessed the 5' RACE reads via MiXCR and lists one record per CDR3 protein. The data hold tens of thousands of distinct CDR3 sequences, with roughly 8.2% observed a single time. Turning to this clonotype: What it binds is not known.

Specimen: whole blood. The chain couples TRBV9 to TRBJ1-1, with a tentative D call TRBD1 (5 bases). The receptor's source is an adult who was a healthcare worker with PCR-confirmed SARS-CoV-2 infection or an uninfected control (not recorded which). The CDR3 DNA reads as TGTGCCAGCAGCGTAGGACAGCAGAACACTGAAGCTTTCTTT. Amino acids: CASSVGQQNTEAFF.